Only a few counts were recorded for the clone carrying this T cell receptor beta chain. Its antigen is not known. The data derive from a study of beta chain features in type 1 diabetes. Study at large: Patients looked much like healthy donors when it came to age, gender and cell yields.

Trimming shortened V by 1 base and J by 0 bases, and 7 bases separated the two germline ends. CDR3 length: 14 residues. In germline, CDR1 is SQVTM, CDR2 ANQGSEA. Findings of the study overall: TCRB CDR3s from Type 1 diabetes patients were moderately but significantly shorter in all four CD4+ subsets.

Populations obtained by sorting all exceeded 95% purity. The investigators reverse transcribed all of the isolated RNA, so they sequenced expressed TCRB transcripts. Sequenced by immunoSEQ multiplex PCR; TCRdb stores in-frame clones only, minus some. The sample comprises 230,000 or so clones, about a sixth of which are singletons, and approximately 0.086% rests with the top ten. The J gene is TRBJ2-4, the V gene TRBV29-1; D unresolved. Material for sequencing was naive CD4+ T cells from blood. The sequence was obtained from a man in his thirties or forties with type 1 diabetes. In DNA form, the CDR3 reads TGCAGCGTTGAAGGGAAACTAGCCAAAAACATTCAGTACTTC. Protein product: CSVEGKLAKNIQYF. The full variable domain, its missing parts supplied by reference TRBV29-1 and TRBJ2-4, is SAVISQKPSRDICQRGTSLTIQCQVDSQVTMMFWYRQQPGQSLTLIATANQGSEATYESGFVIDKFPISRPNLTFSTLTVSNMSPEDSSIYLCSVEGKLAKNIQYFGAGTRLSVL.